The present T cell receptor (beta chain) was sequenced within a study of blood T cell repertoires in COVID-19. Study details: Donors in the United States, Italy and Spain gave samples during acute or convalescent COVID-19. Sources were T cells, B-cell-depleted T cells, or PBMCs; the material itself was cDNA or gDNA.

V lost 1 base, J lost 2 bases, and 5 bases stayed unmatched. Per the germline V gene, CDR1 is SGHNT and CDR2 is YENEEA. The length of the CDR3 is 16 residues. The table came from immunoSEQ multiplex PCR; TCRdb's copy has only in-frame clones and leaves some out. The sample holds about 120,000 clones, approximately 80% seen once. Sample: peripheral blood. The receptor's source is a woman between 35 and 50 years old with acute or convalescent COVID-19. V usage is TRBV11-3 and J usage is TRBJ2-3; 8 bases match TRBD2. The CDR3, as DNA: TGTGCCAGCAGCTTAGTACGGGGGGGTCCCACAGATACGCAGTATTTT. Translated, it gives CASSLVRGGPTDTQYF.